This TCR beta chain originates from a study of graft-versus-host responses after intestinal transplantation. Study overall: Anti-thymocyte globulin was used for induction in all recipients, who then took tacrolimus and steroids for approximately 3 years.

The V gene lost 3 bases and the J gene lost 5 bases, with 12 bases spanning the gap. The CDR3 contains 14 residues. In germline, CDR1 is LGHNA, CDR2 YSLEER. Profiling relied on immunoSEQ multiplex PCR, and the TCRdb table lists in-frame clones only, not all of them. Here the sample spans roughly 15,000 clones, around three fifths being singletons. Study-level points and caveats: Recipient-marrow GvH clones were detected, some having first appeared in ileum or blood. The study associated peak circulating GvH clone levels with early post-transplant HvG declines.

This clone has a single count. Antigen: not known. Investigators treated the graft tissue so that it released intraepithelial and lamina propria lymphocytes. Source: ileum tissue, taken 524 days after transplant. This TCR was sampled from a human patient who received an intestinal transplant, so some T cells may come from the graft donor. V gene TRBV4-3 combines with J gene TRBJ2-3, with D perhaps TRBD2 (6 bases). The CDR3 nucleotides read TGCGCCAGCAGCCAGTCTACTAGCTTAGATACGCAGTATTTT. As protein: CASSQSTSLDTQYF.